These 18 T cell receptor beta chains share one sample of origin, sequenced in a study of regulatory T cells in long-lasting Graves disease. Time point noted: persistent/refractory GD, antithyroid drugs over 5 years with positive TRAb. Extracted RNA from PBMCs served as the source of the TCR library. In building TCR beta libraries, iRepertoire HTBI primers were used together with Arm-PCR of CDR3 regions. TCRdb re-called the multiplex PCR reads through MiXCR, storing one row per CDR3 protein. The sample yields about 400,000 distinct CDR3 sequences, less than 25% seen once. This sample comprised peripheral blood mononuclear cells (PBMCs), obtained when the disease was refractory, from a patient treated with antithyroid drugs. The receptors originated from a female donor with Graves disease.

This clonotype was seen many times. The chain joins TRBV30 to TRBJ1-2; D possibly corresponds to TRBD1 (5 bases). The V end was cut by 3 bases, the J end by 3 bases, with 17 bases between. Per the germline V gene, CDR1 is GTSNPN and CDR2 is SVGIG (reference sequence). This CDR3 contains 15 residues. The DNA of the CDR3 is TGTGCCTGGAGCCGCGGGGGTTTCGCGGACTATGGCTACACCTTC. Protein product: CAWSRGGFADYGYTF. The whole variable domain, remainder taken from reference TRBV30 and TRBJ1-2, is SQTIHQWPATLVQPVGSPLSLECTVEGTSNPNLYWYRQAAGRGLQLLFYSVGIGQISSEVPQNLSASRPQDRQFILSSKKLLLSDSGFYLCAWSRGGFADYGYTFGSGTRLTVV.

This clonotype has a count of ten or more. This rearrangement joins TRBV7-9 to TRBJ2-7; D is possibly TRBD1 or TRBD2 (5 bases each). V dropped 7 bases and J dropped 3 bases, with 13 bases sitting between them. The germline gives CDR1 SEHNR, CDR2 FQNEAQ (reference sequence). CDR3 length: 13 residues. The CDR3, as DNA: TGTGCCAGCACCCCAGGGACGGGCTACGAGCAGTACTTC. Amino acid sequence: CASTPGTGYEQYF.

In its sample, this clonotype was seen many times. The V gene is TRBV6-5, the J gene TRBJ1-1; TRBD1 matches at 9 bases. The CDR3 spans 14 residues. With 0 bases clipped from V and 11 bases from J, the junction kept 7 bases outside the gene matches. Germline CDR1 MNHEY, CDR2 SVGAGI. The chain's CDR3 is CASSYSGDRVRAFF. The CDR3 DNA reads TGTGCCAGCAGTTACTCAGGGGACAGGGTTCGCGCTTTCTTT.

The chain is built from TRBV24-1 and TRBJ1-1; no definite D call. This CDR3 region has 13 residues. With 9 bases removed from V and 1 base from J, the gap between germline ends came to 11 bases. Germline CDR1 is KGHDR and CDR2 is SFDVKD. Written as DNA, the CDR3 is TGTGCCACCCGCGATGCCGGGAACACTGAAGCTTTCTTT. Its protein is CATRDAGNTEAFF.

The rearrangement joins TRBV6-2 or TRBV6-3 to TRBJ2-5; D is possibly TRBD1 or TRBD2 (5 bases each). Germline V lookup: CDR1 MNHEY, CDR2 SVGEGT. Trimming removed 3 bases from V and 0 bases from J, with 17 bases in between. The CDR3 runs to 17 residues. The CDR3 nucleotides are TGTGCCAGCAGTTATGGCCGGGACCCCAGGTACCAAGAGACCCAGTACTTC. The encoded protein is CASSYGRDPRYQETQYF.

The sample holds many counts of this clonotype. V usage is TRBV9 and J usage is TRBJ2-5, with 10 nucleotides matching TRBD2. V dropped 3 bases and J dropped 5; count of bases not matched to a gene: 7. Germline V CDR1 and CDR2: SGDLS, YYNGEE. The CDR3 has 15 residues. The DNA for the CDR3 is TGTGCCAGCAGCGAAGAGCTAGCGGGAGCTGAGACCCAGTACTTC. It encodes CASSEELAGAETQYF.

In its sample, this clonotype was seen a few times. The chain is built from TRBV12-3 or TRBV12-4 and TRBJ1-5, with TRBD1 as a possible D gene (5 bases). This CDR3 region has 15 residues. V dropped 6 bases and J dropped 7 bases, with 19 bases sitting between them. This chain's CDR3 is CASSPALGVRQPQHF. CDR3 bases: TGTGCCAGCAGCCCAGCGCTAGGGGTACGGCAGCCCCAGCATTTT.

This clonotype has just a few counts. V usage is TRBV5-1 and J usage is TRBJ1-1; weak D call: TRBD1 (5 bases). This CDR3 spans 15 amino acids. CDR1 and CDR2 from the germline V gene are SGHRS and YFSETQ. Trimming stripped 0 bases from V and 3 bases from J, with 12 bases between. CDR3 sequence reads: CASSLGGAPDTEAFF. The CDR3 nucleotides are TGCGCCAGCAGCTTGGGTGGGGCACCGGACACTGAAGCTTTCTTT.

Note on this clonotype: The junction differs from germline at one of its ends, possibly a read error. The CDR3 sequence is CASSPGQPGTYEQYF. CDR3 nucleotides: TGTGCCAGCAGCCCTGGACAGCCAGGTACCTACGAACAGTACTTC. The chain uses TRBV7-9 and TRBJ2-7; D possibly corresponds to TRBD1 (6 bases). Germline V gives CDR1 SEHNR, CDR2 FQNEAQ (reference sequence). The CDR3 sequence is 15 residues long.

The J gene is TRBJ2-1, the V gene TRBV25-1, with 9 bases aligning to TRBD2. The CDR3 totals 14 residues. Per germline, CDR1 MGHDK and CDR2 SYGVNS. The V segment lost 1 base and the J segment 7 bases; nucleotides outside the gene matches: 2. The CDR3 coding sequence is TGTGCCAGCAGTGAATCCCTAGCGGGGAATGAGCAGTTCTTC. Encoded protein: CASSESLAGNEQFF.

This clonotype was counted only a few times. This chain links TRBV5-1 with TRBJ2-7, with 8 bases lining up with TRBD2. The germline CDR1 and CDR2 sequences are SGHRS and YFSETQ. The CDR3 has 15 residues. Unmatched junction bases numbered 6, after V lost 2 bases and J lost 2 bases. CDR3 sequence: CASSFKAGATYEQYF. CDR3 DNA sequence: TGCGCCAGCAGCTTTAAAGCGGGAGCTACCTACGAGCAGTACTTC.

This clonotype was picked up many times. The chain uses TRBV2 and TRBJ1-6, with D perhaps TRBD1 (6 bases). The length of the CDR3 is 15 residues. Germline V CDR1 and CDR2: SNHLY, FYNNEI. Trimming took off 1 base at V and 5 bases at J, with 9 bases between the two ends. In nucleotides, the CDR3 is TGTGCCAGCAGTGAAGACAGGGCGAATAATTCACCCCTCCACTTT. It is translated as CASSEDRANNSPLHF.

This clonotype has only a few counts. The J gene is TRBJ1-1, the V gene TRBV5-1; TRBD1 aligns across 9 bases. The CDR3 has 14 residues. Germline V CDR1 and CDR2: SGHRS, YFSETQ. The V gene end was trimmed by 4 bases and the J gene end by 2 bases; junction bases not matched to a gene: 3. The CDR3 protein is CASSRDRDNTEAFF. In DNA, the CDR3 is TGCGCCAGCAGCAGGGACAGGGATAACACTGAAGCTTTCTTT.

This clonotype was counted many times. The chain is built from TRBV2 and TRBJ1-1; maybe TRBD1 (6 bases). V was cut by 5 bases and J by 1 base, with 8 bases left in between. From germline, CDR1 is SNHLY and CDR2 FYNNEI. This CDR3 has 13 residues. CDR3 sequence: CASSTRGNTEAFF. DNA of the CDR3: TGTGCCAGCAGTACCAGGGGGAACACTGAAGCTTTCTTT.

This clonotype has a count of ten or more. The J gene is TRBJ1-4, the V gene TRBV2; D is perhaps TRBD1 (5 bases). The CDR3 contains 14 residues. Trimming took 10 bases from V and 8 from J, leaving 20 bases between them. Germline CDR1 and CDR2: SNHLY and FYNNEI. The CDR3, as DNA: TGTGCCACTCTTAAGACAGTCCCGTCCGAAAAACTGTTTTTT. It is translated as CATLKTVPSEKLFF.

This clonotype was counted between two and nine times. The V and J genes are TRBV5-6 and TRBJ2-5; D is unclear. V lost 4 bases and J 0 bases, leaving 7 bases between the germline ends. Germline CDR1 is SGHDT and CDR2 is YYEEEE. CDR3 length: 13 residues. The CDR3 DNA reads as TGTGCCAGCAGCCACCCGTACCAAGAGACCCAGTACTTC. Protein product: CASSHPYQETQYF.

The genes are TRBV4-1 and TRBJ2-4, with 8 bases fitting TRBD2. Per the germline V gene, CDR1 is MGHRA and CDR2 is YSYEKL. CDR3 size: 19 residues. V lost 0 bases, J lost 9 bases, and 19 bases stayed unmatched. The DNA for the CDR3 is TGCGCCAGCAGCCAAGACGGCGGACGGGTAGCGGGATTATCTGGCATTCAGTACTTC. It is translated as CASSQDGGRVAGLSGIQYF.

The V call is TRBV5-8, the J call TRBJ2-2, with 7 bases that match TRBD2. Germline loops: CDR1 SGHTS, CDR2 YDEGEE. Unmatched junction bases numbered 12, after V lost 5 bases and J lost 2 bases. There are 17 residues in the CDR3. CDR3 sequence (DNA): TGTGCCAGCAGAAAAGACAGCGGGACCCACAACACCGGGGAGCTGTTTTTT. The encoded protein is CASRKDSGTHNTGELFF.